This TCR beta chain is from a study of blood T cell repertoires in COVID-19. The Seattle patients joined while their infection was active and were tracked longitudinally afterward. Germline V gene sequence: CDR1 SGHVS, CDR2 FNYEAQ. The CDR3 is 11 amino acids. Trimming removed 5 bases from V and 6 bases from J, with 6 bases in between. This clone was detected once. Assay used: immunoSEQ multiplex PCR; TCRdb lists only in-frame clones, some missing. Of tens of thousands of clones in the sample, 90% were seen once. The chain couples TRBV7-6 to TRBJ2-3; weak D call: TRBD2 (6 bases). This TCR was recovered from a man between 45 and 60 years old with COVID-19, enrolled during active disease. Sample: peripheral blood. Here the CDR3 reads CASSGGDTQYF. As DNA, the CDR3 is TGTGCCAGCAGCGGGGGGGATACGCAGTATTTT.